A selection of T cell receptor beta chains follows, all from one sample in a study of blood T cell repertoires in COVID-19. The table came from immunoSEQ multiplex PCR; TCRdb's copy has only in-frame clones and leaves some out. The sample shows over 130,000 clones, 80% to 85% of them seen only once. The sequenced sample was peripheral blood. Receptor source: a woman in her sixties or seventies with acute or convalescent COVID-19. CDR3s include the opening cysteine and the closing phenylalanine or tryptophan. A D gene is named only where the DNA matches it firmly. A row's size may be missing; if present it is once, few, many or a size class.

clone size: -; V gene: TRBV7-8; J gene: TRBJ1-1; D gene: -; CDR3 protein: CASSLSGVNTEAFF; CDR3 DNA: TGTGCCAGCAGCCTAAGCGGGGTGAACACTGAAGCTTTCTTT
clone size: once; V gene: TRBV5-1; J gene: TRBJ1-2; D gene: TRBD1; CDR3 protein: CASSLVQGQGYTF; CDR3 DNA: TGCGCCAGCAGCTTGGTACAGGGGCAGGGCTACACCTTC
clone size: -; V gene: TRBV28; J gene: TRBJ2-7; D gene: TRBD1; CDR3 protein: CASSSVPGQGLVQYF; CDR3 DNA: TGTGCCAGCAGTTCCGTCCCGGGACAGGGGTTAGTGCAGTACTTC
clone size: -; V gene: TRBV4-1; J gene: TRBJ2-7; D gene: -; CDR3 protein: CASSQVAVDEQYF; CDR3 DNA: TGCGCCAGCAGCCAAGTTGCGGTCGACGAGCAGTACTTC
clone size: -; V gene: TRBV3-1/TRBV3-2; J gene: TRBJ1-2; D gene: TRBD1; CDR3 protein: CASSKRRGPFGYTF; CDR3 DNA: TGTGCCAGCAGCAAGCGCAGGGGGCCGTTTGGCTACACCTTC
clone size: -; V gene: TRBV19; J gene: TRBJ2-2; D gene: -; CDR3 protein: CASSGATGELFF; CDR3 DNA: TGTGCCAGTAGTGGAGCGACCGGGGAGCTGTTTTTT
clone size: -; V gene: TRBV27; J gene: TRBJ2-7; D gene: TRBD2; CDR3 protein: CASSTKTGTSGTYEQYF; CDR3 DNA: TGTGCCAGCAGTACTAAAACCGGGACTAGCGGAACCTACGAGCAGTACTTC
clone size: -; V gene: TRBV4-3; J gene: TRBJ2-7; D gene: TRBD2; CDR3 protein: CASSQDDDRASGTPYEQYF; CDR3 DNA: TGCGCCAGCAGCCAAGATGATGATCGGGCTAGCGGGACCCCCTACGAGCAGTACTTC
clone size: -; V gene: TRBV6-1; J gene: TRBJ1-6; D gene: TRBD1; CDR3 protein: CASSELWDRGRSPLHF; CDR3 DNA: TGTGCCAGCAGTGAATTATGGGACAGGGGTCGTTCACCCCTCCACTTT
clone size: -; V gene: TRBV4-1; J gene: TRBJ2-4; D gene: -; CDR3 protein: CASSQDRGNRELLKNIQYF; CDR3 DNA: TGCGCCAGCAGCCAAGACCGGGGAAACCGGGAACTCCTCAAAAACATTCAGTACTTC
clone size: -; V gene: TRBV13; J gene: TRBJ2-7; D gene: TRBD2; CDR3 protein: CASKASGIYEQYF; CDR3 DNA: TGTGCCAGCAAGGCTAGCGGGATCTACGAGCAGTACTTC
clone size: many; V gene: TRBV27; J gene: TRBJ2-1; D gene: -; CDR3 protein: CASSRKASGIDNEQFF; CDR3 DNA: TGTGCCAGCAGTCGCAAAGCGTCGGGGATTGACAATGAGCAGTTCTTC
clone size: -; V gene: TRBV7-8; J gene: TRBJ2-3; D gene: TRBD2; CDR3 protein: CASSAPAGGHTDTQYF; CDR3 DNA: TGTGCCAGCAGCGCTCCGGCGGGAGGACACACAGATACGCAGTATTTT
clone size: -; V gene: TRBV5-4; J gene: TRBJ2-2; D gene: -; CDR3 protein: CAGSLGAPNTGELFF; CDR3 DNA: TGTGCCGGATCCCTGGGGGCCCCGAACACCGGGGAGCTGTTTTTT
clone size: -; V gene: TRBV9; J gene: TRBJ2-3; D gene: TRBD2; CDR3 protein: CASSVGLAGTDTQYF; CDR3 DNA: TGTGCCAGCAGCGTAGGCCTAGCGGGAACAGATACGCAGTATTTT
clone size: -; V gene: TRBV27; J gene: TRBJ2-5; D gene: TRBD1; CDR3 protein: CASSPAGQVMKETQYF; CDR3 DNA: TGTGCCAGCAGTCCCGCCGGACAGGTAATGAAGGAGACCCAGTACTTC
clone size: -; V gene: TRBV7-9; J gene: TRBJ1-2; D gene: TRBD1; CDR3 protein: CASSLDWDRYGYTF; CDR3 DNA: TGTGCCAGCAGCTTAGACTGGGACAGATATGGCTACACCTTC
clone size: -; V gene: TRBV9; J gene: TRBJ2-7; D gene: -; CDR3 protein: CASSEQGGPYEQYF; CDR3 DNA: TGTGCCAGCAGCGAGCAGGGCGGACCCTACGAGCAGTACTTC
clone size: -; V gene: TRBV18; J gene: TRBJ2-7; D gene: TRBD2; CDR3 protein: CASSVQSGGPSGEQYF; CDR3 DNA: TGTGCCAGCTCAGTCCAGTCGGGAGGGCCCTCGGGCGAGCAGTACTTC
clone size: -; V gene: TRBV4-3; J gene: TRBJ1-2; D gene: -; CDR3 protein: CASSQGAGYTF; CDR3 DNA: TGCGCCAGCAGCCAAGGGGCTGGCTACACCTTC
clone size: -; V gene: TRBV28; J gene: TRBJ2-6; D gene: TRBD2; CDR3 protein: CASSGGAGANVLTF; CDR3 DNA: TGTGCCAGCAGTGGGGGGGCTGGGGCCAACGTCCTGACTTTC
clone size: -; V gene: TRBV3-1/TRBV3-2; J gene: TRBJ2-1; D gene: -; CDR3 protein: CASSQDPLEQFF; CDR3 DNA: TGTGCCAGCAGCCAAGATCCTCTAGAGCAGTTCTTC
clone size: many; V gene: TRBV24-1; J gene: TRBJ1-2; D gene: -; CDR3 protein: CATSAQGYGYTF; CDR3 DNA: TGTGCCACCAGTGCCCAGGGCTATGGCTACACCTTC
clone size: -; V gene: TRBV6-7; J gene: TRBJ2-3; D gene: -; CDR3 protein: CASSYPPRVADCTDTQYF; CDR3 DNA: TGTGCCAGCAGTTACCCTCCGAGGGTCGCGGACTGCACAGATACGCAGTATTTT
clone size: -; V gene: TRBV3-1/TRBV3-2; J gene: TRBJ2-6; D gene: TRBD2; CDR3 protein: CASSRTSGSSKTGANVLTF; CDR3 DNA: TGTGCCAGCAGTCGGACTAGCGGGAGTTCCAAAACTGGGGCCAACGTCCTGACTTTC
clone size: -; V gene: TRBV19; J gene: TRBJ2-2; D gene: TRBD2; CDR3 protein: CASRSRGLAANTGELFF; CDR3 DNA: TGTGCCAGTAGGAGCAGGGGACTAGCGGCGAACACCGGGGAGCTGTTTTTT
clone size: -; V gene: TRBV5-1; J gene: TRBJ2-5; D gene: TRBD1; CDR3 protein: CASSLVGQGALRETQYF; CDR3 DNA: TGCGCCAGCAGCTTGGTGGGACAGGGGGCTCTGCGGGAGACCCAGTACTTC
clone size: -; V gene: TRBV28; J gene: TRBJ1-4; D gene: TRBD1; CDR3 protein: CASSAGQGRNFEKLFF; CDR3 DNA: TGTGCCAGCAGTGCGGGACAGGGGAGAAATTTTGAAAAACTGTTTTTT
clone size: -; V gene: TRBV12-5; J gene: TRBJ1-2; D gene: -; CDR3 protein: CASGSRGGYTF; CDR3 DNA: TGTGCTAGTGGATCCAGAGGTGGCTACACCTTC
clone size: once; V gene: TRBV18; J gene: TRBJ1-1; D gene: -; CDR3 protein: CASSSHRVLNTEAFF; CDR3 DNA: TGTGCCAGCTCAAGCCACAGGGTTCTGAACACTGAAGCTTTCTTT
clone size: -; V gene: TRBV5-1; J gene: TRBJ2-7; D gene: TRBD2; CDR3 protein: CATKPGLAAYEQYF; CDR3 DNA: TGCGCCACCAAACCGGGACTAGCGGCCTACGAGCAGTACTTC
clone size: -; V gene: TRBV4-3; J gene: TRBJ2-1; D gene: -; CDR3 protein: CASSQDSSYNEQFF; CDR3 DNA: TGCGCCAGCAGCCAAGACTCCTCCTACAATGAGCAGTTCTTC
clone size: -; V gene: TRBV28; J gene: TRBJ1-1; D gene: -; CDR3 protein: CASRAGQSHGAEAFF; CDR3 DNA: TGTGCCAGCAGGGCAGGACAGTCCCACGGGGCTGAAGCTTTCTTT
clone size: -; V gene: TRBV3-1/TRBV3-2; J gene: TRBJ1-1; D gene: TRBD1; CDR3 protein: CASSLRTGGPNTEAFF; CDR3 DNA: TGTGCCAGCAGCCTGAGGACAGGAGGTCCGAACACTGAAGCTTTCTTT
clone size: -; V gene: TRBV3-1/TRBV3-2; J gene: TRBJ1-5; D gene: TRBD1; CDR3 protein: CASSQAGTGFNQPQHF; CDR3 DNA: TGTGCCAGCAGCCAAGCCGGGACAGGGTTCAATCAGCCCCAGCATTTT
clone size: once; V gene: TRBV7-2; J gene: TRBJ1-5; D gene: TRBD1; CDR3 protein: CASSPDRVRYQPQHF; CDR3 DNA: TGTGCCAGCAGCCCGGACAGGGTGAGATATCAGCCCCAGCATTTT
clone size: once; V gene: TRBV10-3; J gene: TRBJ2-4; D gene: -; CDR3 protein: CAISESVQPGAKNIQYF; CDR3 DNA: TGTGCCATCAGTGAGTCGGTTCAACCGGGAGCCAAAAACATTCAGTACTTC
clone size: few; V gene: TRBV23-1; J gene: TRBJ2-2; D gene: -; CDR3 protein: CASSQSTQGKRPPGLAGELFF; CDR3 DNA: TGCGCCAGCAGTCAATCGACACAGGGTAAGAGGCCACCAGGGTTGGCCGGGGAGCTGTTTTTT
clone size: -; V gene: TRBV28; J gene: TRBJ1-3; D gene: -; CDR3 protein: CASRESGNTIYF; CDR3 DNA: TGTGCCAGCAGGGAGTCTGGAAACACCATATATTTT
clone size: -; V gene: TRBV2; J gene: TRBJ2-7; D gene: -; CDR3 protein: CASSVRYEQYF; CDR3 DNA: TGTGCCAGCAGTGTCCGTTACGAGCAGTACTTC
clone size: -; V gene: TRBV6-1; J gene: TRBJ2-3; D gene: TRBD2; CDR3 protein: CASSEGTSRSTDTQYF; CDR3 DNA: TGTGCCAGCAGTGAGGGGACTAGCAGGTCCACAGATACGCAGTATTTT
clone size: -; V gene: TRBV5-4; J gene: TRBJ1-1; D gene: -; CDR3 protein: CASSLAFTQGNTEAFF; CDR3 DNA: TGTGCCAGCAGCCTCGCGTTTACACAGGGGAACACTGAAGCTTTCTTT
clone size: -; V gene: TRBV28; J gene: TRBJ1-5; D gene: -; CDR3 protein: CASSLTGNSNQPQHF; CDR3 DNA: TGTGCCAGCAGTTTAACAGGTAATAGCAATCAGCCCCAGCATTTT
clone size: -; V gene: TRBV19; J gene: TRBJ2-2; D gene: TRBD2; CDR3 protein: CASSTGGTGELFF; CDR3 DNA: TGTGCCAGTAGTACGGGGGGCACCGGGGAGCTGTTTTTT
clone size: -; V gene: TRBV4-3; J gene: TRBJ2-4; D gene: TRBD2; CDR3 protein: CASSQTRLAGQYF; CDR3 DNA: TGCGCCAGCAGCCAAACGAGACTAGCCGGACAGTACTTC
clone size: -; V gene: TRBV3-1/TRBV3-2; J gene: TRBJ1-1; D gene: TRBD1; CDR3 protein: CASSQAAGGNTEAFF; CDR3 DNA: TGTGCCAGCAGCCAAGCAGCAGGGGGAAACACTGAAGCTTTCTTT
clone size: -; V gene: TRBV2; J gene: TRBJ2-2; D gene: TRBD2; CDR3 protein: CASSASGGDTGELFF; CDR3 DNA: TGTGCCAGCAGTGCTAGCGGGGGGGACACCGGGGAGCTGTTTTTT
clone size: -; V gene: TRBV5-1; J gene: TRBJ2-7; D gene: TRBD1; CDR3 protein: CASSGTDRASTYEQYF; CDR3 DNA: TGCGCCAGCAGCGGAACTGACAGGGCTTCAACCTACGAGCAGTACTTC
clone size: -; V gene: TRBV6-2/TRBV6-3; J gene: TRBJ1-5; D gene: TRBD1; CDR3 protein: CASSKGGDRPLSNQPQHF; CDR3 DNA: TGTGCCAGCAGTAAAGGGGGGGACAGGCCTCTAAGCAATCAGCCCCAGCATTTT
clone size: -; V gene: TRBV30; J gene: TRBJ2-3; D gene: TRBD2; CDR3 protein: CASLAGATDTQYF; CDR3 DNA: TGTGCCTCCCTAGCGGGGGCCACAGATACGCAGTATTTT
clone size: -; V gene: TRBV7-9; J gene: TRBJ1-1; D gene: -; CDR3 protein: CASQVLNTEAFF; CDR3 DNA: TGTGCCAGCCAGGTACTGAACACTGAAGCTTTCTTT